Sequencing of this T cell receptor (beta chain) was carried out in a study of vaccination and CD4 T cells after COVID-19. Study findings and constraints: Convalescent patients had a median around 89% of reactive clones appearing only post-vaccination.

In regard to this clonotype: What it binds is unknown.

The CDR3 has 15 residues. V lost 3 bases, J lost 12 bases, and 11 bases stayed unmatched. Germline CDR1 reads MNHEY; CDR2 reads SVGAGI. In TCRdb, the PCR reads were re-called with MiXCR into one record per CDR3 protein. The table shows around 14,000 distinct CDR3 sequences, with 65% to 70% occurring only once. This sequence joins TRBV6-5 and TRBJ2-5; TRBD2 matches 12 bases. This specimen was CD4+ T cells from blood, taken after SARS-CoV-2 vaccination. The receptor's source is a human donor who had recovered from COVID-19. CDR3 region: CASSYYRASGRAEYF. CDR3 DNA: TGTGCCAGCAGTTATTACAGGGCTAGCGGGAGGGCTGAGTACTTC.